This T cell receptor (beta chain) was identified during a study of human T cells and chemical hapten exposure. TCRdb reprocessed the RACE reads with MiXCR, giving one entry per CDR3 protein. Among approximately 57,000 distinct CDR3 sequences, 8% to 10% were seen once, and the ten largest hold around 10%. V lost 2 bases to trimming and J lost 2 bases, with 9 bases between them. The CDR3 length is 15 residues. Germline CDR1 MDHEN, CDR2 SYDVKM. The time point here: pre-sensitization, week 0. Treatment of the sample: therapeutic diphenylcyclopropenone sensitization with weekly scalp DPC. The origin of this receptor is a man aged 40-55 years with alopecia areata. Some clones in this sample may be carry-over from other donors' samples. The specimen comprised whole blood, sampled in connection with sensitization to the hapten diphenylcyclopropenone (DPC). The V and J genes are TRBV28 and TRBJ2-2, with D perhaps matching TRBD2 (5 bases). The CDR3 sequence: CASSLPSGNTGELFF. The CDR3 region has the DNA TGTGCCAGCAGTTTACCCAGCGGTAACACCGGGGAGCTGTTTTTT.